The 12 T cell receptor beta chains below come from one sample, sequenced in a study of beta chain features in type 1 diabetes. Of the isolated RNA, all was reverse transcribed, and so the sequenced material was expressed TCRB transcripts. The protocol was immunoSEQ multiplex PCR, while the TCRdb copy is restricted to in-frame clones and leaves out a portion. The table has fewer than 650,000 clones, roughly 16% seen once. Sequencing input: naive CD4+ T cells from blood. These TCRs come from a man aged 18 to 35 in good health.

The V and J genes are TRBV7-2 and TRBJ1-2; D unresolved. V was pared by 3 bases and J by 4 bases, with 12 bases between. In germline, CDR1 is SGHTA, CDR2 FQGNSA. This CDR3 region has 14 residues. CDR3 residues: CASSLYDGSYGYTF. The DNA for the CDR3 is TGTGCCAGCAGCTTGTACGATGGCAGCTATGGCTACACCTTC.

The chain couples TRBV14 to TRBJ2-7; 10 nucleotides match TRBD2. Germline CDR1 is SGHDN and CDR2 is FVKESK. The trim removed 6 bases at V and 4 bases at J, leaving 9 bases unmatched. The CDR3 has 15 residues. The CDR3 loop reads CASRGASGRWYEQYF. The CDR3 coding sequence is TGTGCCAGCAGGGGGGCTAGCGGGAGATGGTACGAGCAGTACTTC.

This clone was found a few times. The rearrangement joins TRBV7-6 to TRBJ1-1, with D perhaps TRBD1 (6 bases). The germline V gene encodes CDR1 SGHVS and CDR2 FNYEAQ. Trimming removed 5 bases at V and 1 base at J, with 14 bases between. The CDR3 is made up of 15 amino acids. Written as DNA, the CDR3 is TGTGCCAGCAGCCCACGAACAGGGAGGAACACTGAAGCTTTCTTT. Residues: CASSPRTGRNTEAFF.

The J gene is TRBJ2-1, the V gene TRBV4-3, with 9 bases fitting TRBD2. Per the germline V gene, CDR1 is LGHNA and CDR2 is YSLEER. Losses at the gene ends were 0 bases for V and 10 bases for J; bases not matched to a gene: 10. There are 16 residues in the CDR3. CDR3 nucleotide sequence: TGCGCCAGCAGCCAAGAATATAGCGGGAGTTGGTGGGAGCAGTTCTTC. Its translation: CASSQEYSGSWWEQFF.

This chain joins TRBV7-2 and TRBJ2-1; TRBD2 agrees at 13 bases. The CDR3 runs to 18 residues. Germline V lookup: CDR1 SGHTA, CDR2 FQGNSA. V lost 5 bases and J lost 0; bases outside the gene matches: 7. The CDR3 region is CASSLGLAGSFSYNEQFF. In DNA form, the CDR3 reads TGTGCCAGCAGCCTGGGACTAGCGGGGAGCTTCTCCTACAATGAGCAGTTCTTC. The variable domain in full, completed from reference TRBV7-2 and TRBJ2-1, reads GAGVSQSPSNKVTEKGKDVELRCDPISGHTALYWYRQSLGQGLEFLIYFQGNSAPDKSGLPSDRFSAERTGGSVSTLTIQRTQQEDSAVYLCASSLGLAGSFSYNEQFFGPGTRLTVL.

The CDR3 reads CASRPGRHYEQYF. CDR3 DNA: TGTGCCAGCAGGCCCGGGAGACACTACGAGCAGTACTTC. V usage is TRBV7-9 and J usage is TRBJ2-7, with D perhaps matching TRBD2 (6 bases). Trimming cost V 6 bases and J 3 bases, with 12 bases left between them. The CDR3 is 13 residues long. Germline CDR1 and CDR2: SEHNR and FQNEAQ (reference sequence).

The gene calls are TRBV4-2 and TRBJ1-5; 7 nucleotides agree with TRBD1. The ends lost 3 bases at V and 3 bases at J; junction bases unmatched: 5. The germline V gene encodes CDR1 LGHNA and CDR2 YNFKEQ. This CDR3 comprises 15 residues. CDR3 amino acids: CASSQAGQDNQPQHF. Written as DNA, the CDR3 is TGTGCCAGCAGCCAGGCCGGACAGGACAATCAGCCCCAGCATTTT.

There are a few counts of this clone. The chain joins TRBV18 to TRBJ2-1, with TRBD1 matching over 8 bases. V trimming: 3 bases; J trimming: 7 bases; junction bases outside the gene matches: 8. Germline V gene sequence: CDR1 KGHSH, CDR2 LQKENI. This CDR3 is built from 15 residues. CDR3 protein: CASSPGQGAGNEQFF. The CDR3 nucleotides read TGTGCCAGCTCACCTGGGCAGGGGGCTGGGAATGAGCAGTTCTTC.

This clone was seen a handful of times. The rearrangement joins TRBV29-1 to TRBJ2-7; perhaps TRBD2 as D (5 bases). The CDR3 extends over 13 amino acids. Germline V CDR1 and CDR2: SQVTM, ANQGSEA. The V end was cut by 5 bases, the J end by 2 bases, with 13 bases between. The CDR3 sequence is CSVMGRMTYEQYF. The CDR3 coding sequence is TGCAGCGTTATGGGGAGAATGACCTACGAGCAGTACTTC.

This chain connects TRBV5-1 to TRBJ1-2; 9 positions match TRBD1. With V trimmed by 0 bases and J by 5 bases, 5 bases remained unmatched. Germline values: CDR1 SGHRS, CDR2 YFSETQ. The CDR3 contains 15 residues. The DNA of the CDR3 is TGCGCCAGCAGCTTGGTCCGGACAGGGGAGTATGGCTACACCTTC. This translates into CASSLVRTGEYGYTF.

The CDR3 sequence: CASSVAPQGTDTQYF. The CDR3 region has the DNA TGTGCCAGCAGCGTAGCCCCGCAGGGCACAGATACGCAGTATTTT. The rearrangement joins TRBV9 to TRBJ2-3; D remains ambiguous. Germline CDR1 reads SGDLS; CDR2 reads YYNGEE. The ends were cut back, 0 bases at V and 1 base at J, with 9 bases in the middle. The CDR3 covers 15 residues.

This clone was observed a few times. The CDR3 sequence: CASSFAGSRPIQGQFF. The CDR3 DNA sequence: TGTGCCAGCAGCTTCGCGGGAAGCAGGCCTATCCAGGGGCAGTTCTTC. J is TRBJ2-1 and V is TRBV11-2, with D possibly matching TRBD2 (6 bases). V dropped 3 bases and J dropped 12 bases, with 24 bases sitting between them. Germline CDR1 SGHAT, CDR2 FQNNGV. The length of the CDR3 is 16 residues.